A selection of T cell receptor beta chains follows, all from one sample in a study of T cell changes during pregnancy in multiple sclerosis. Sequenced by immunoSEQ multiplex PCR; TCRdb stores in-frame clones only, minus some. The sample records 35,000 to 45,000 clones, about 85% being singletons. This specimen was CD4+ T cells from peripheral blood mononuclear cells, taken after pregnancy. All receptors derive from a female donor with multiple sclerosis, enrolled in a pregnancy study. CDR3s include the opening cysteine and the closing phenylalanine or tryptophan. The order of the fields is V gene, CDR3 protein.

TRBV2	CASNERLQETQYF
TRBV6-1	CASRISGNQPQHF
TRBV30	CAWSVQGDQPQHF
TRBV2	CASDRAGTEAFF
TRBV5-1	CASSFLAGNTDTQYF
TRBV19	CASSSLNGGGNYNEQFF
TRBV19	CASSIFGQAPYGYTF
TRBV7-9	CASSLGSSGTHQETQYF
TRBV7-9	CASSHPGAHNYGYTF
TRBV19	CASSTGQGKAYEQYF
TRBV7-3	CASSPRPGTGGYNSPLHF
TRBV27	CASSFALDGQPQHF
TRBV19	CASRGSPGRATNEKLFF
TRBV5-1	CASSLAEASGNEQYF
TRBV4-2	CASSQDLGTSNQPQHF
TRBV10-3	CAITRTGGRTEAFF
TRBV30	CAWGTGKQYF
TRBV19	CASSIGDTLNYGYTF
TRBV4-3	CASSPSGGMADTQYF
TRBV20-1	CSARRIYEQYF
TRBV7-2	CASSFRDRVASPLHF
TRBV9	CASSVASVLGDTYNEQFF
TRBV11-2	CASSPGRGLIGNQPQHF
TRBV10-1	CASSSLGGYNSPLHF
TRBV15	CATSRELALEAFF
TRBV5-1	CASRPGGTLVNEQYF
TRBV9	CASSRGAGNTEAFF
TRBV6-5	CASSFGGGDSPLHF
TRBV10-3	CAISHSGTSGEDTQYF
TRBV1	CTSSQDLGLAGAYNEQFF
TRBV7-2	CASSLRSDTHYGYTF
TRBV4-3	CASSYRENTEAFF
TRBV9	CASSVGSDTQYF